Presented here are 3 T cell receptor beta chains from one specimen sequenced in a study of T cell clusters in autoimmune cytopenias. TRB amplification used around 270 ng of peripheral blood genomic DNA. TRB rearrangements were amplified by touch-down multiplex PCR with mixed TRB-A/B primers. TCRdb reworked the multiplex PCR reads into one entry per CDR3 protein, no DNA. The sample totals 9,000 to 13,000 distinct CDR3 sequences. The data were also submitted as part of a second study, on T cell repertoires in aging, cancer and after chemotherapy.

The sample was peripheral blood. These TCRs come from a human donor in good health.

The chain is built from TRBV6-5 and TRBJ2-2; with no DNA, the TCRdb D assignment of TRBD1 cannot be verified. CDR1 is MNHEY, CDR2 SVGAGI, per germline. The CDR3 contains 15 residues. The CDR3 sequence is CASMFRRGRTGELFF.

This rearrangement joins TRBV27 to TRBJ2-6; the D call of TRBD1 rests on TCRdb alone, since no DNA is present to check it. CDR1 and CDR2 from the germline V gene are MNHEY and SMNVEV (reference sequence). CDR3 length: 16 amino acids. Here the CDR3 reads CASLAAGRPGANVLTF.

The V call is TRBV5-4, the J call TRBJ2-1; without DNA, the TCRdb call of TRBD2 cannot be checked. Germline lookup yields CDR1 SGHNT and CDR2 YYREEE (reference sequence). The CDR3 length is 16 residues. The CDR3 sequence is CASSAGLAGGSDEQFF.